This is a list of T cell receptor beta chains from one sample in a study of cytomegalovirus exposure and HLA in healthy donors. Only in-frame clones appear in the TCRdb table, and some are missing; sequencing was by immunoSEQ multiplex PCR. This sample has 250,000 to 350,000 clones; 75% to 90% occur once, and the top ten carry roughly 4%. The sequenced sample consisted of PBMCs. The receptor source for this set is a man aged 40-50 years in good health and CMV-seropositive. Both conserved end residues are part of each CDR3. D genes are given only for firm matches. Clone sizes are given selectively: once, few, many, or a class where the clone is expanded.

d_gene	v_gene	j_gene	abundance	CDR3aa	CDR3nt
TRBD1	TRBV11-2	TRBJ2-7	-	CASRSLRDRAHEQYF	TGTGCCAGCAGATCCCTCCGGGACAGGGCCCACGAGCAGTACTTC
TRBD1	TRBV29-1	TRBJ1-1	-	CSVEQGGTEAFF	TGCAGCGTTGAACAGGGGGGCACTGAAGCTTTCTTT
TRBD1	TRBV7-2	TRBJ2-7	-	CASSSPGQDYEQYF	TGTGCCAGCAGCTCGCCGGGACAGGACTACGAGCAGTACTTC
TRBD1	TRBV5-1	TRBJ2-5	-	CASSLSTGPQETQYF	TGCGCCAGCAGCTTATCGACAGGGCCCCAAGAGACCCAGTACTTC
-	TRBV5-1	TRBJ1-2	-	CASTRSPENYGYTF	TGCGCCAGCACCAGAAGTCCAGAAAATTATGGCTACACCTTC
TRBD1	TRBV7-2	TRBJ2-7	-	CASTHWTGGNEQYF	TGTGCCAGCACCCACTGGACAGGGGGCAACGAGCAGTACTTC
-	TRBV30	TRBJ1-5	-	CAWSFQEEEPQHF	TGTGCCTGGAGTTTCCAGGAGGAAGAGCCCCAGCATTTT
-	TRBV4-3	TRBJ2-1	few	CASSRRLDEQFF	TGCGCCAGCAGCCGCCGGTTGGATGAGCAGTTCTTC
-	TRBV29-1	TRBJ2-5	-	CSVEVGGAGTRTRGQYF	TGCAGCGTTGAAGTAGGGGGCGCTGGGACTAGGACTCGGGGCCAGTACTTC
TRBD1	TRBV7-9	TRBJ1-2	once	CSSSADRDYGYTF	TGTTCCAGCAGCGCAGACAGGGACTATGGCTACACCTTC
TRBD1	TRBV5-1	TRBJ1-1	-	CASSSTGGRNTEAFF	TGCGCCAGCAGCTCCACAGGGGGTCGGAACACTGAAGCTTTCTTT
TRBD2	TRBV4-1	TRBJ2-1	-	CASSEGLAGYNEQFF	TGCGCCAGCAGCGAGGGACTAGCGGGATACAATGAGCAGTTCTTC
-	TRBV6-5	TRBJ2-7	-	CASSYFFSSYEQYF	TGTGCCAGCAGTTACTTTTTCAGCTCCTACGAGCAGTACTTC
-	TRBV18	TRBJ2-7	-	CASSGQPAEQYF	TGTGCCAGCTCAGGGCAGCCTGCCGAGCAGTACTTC